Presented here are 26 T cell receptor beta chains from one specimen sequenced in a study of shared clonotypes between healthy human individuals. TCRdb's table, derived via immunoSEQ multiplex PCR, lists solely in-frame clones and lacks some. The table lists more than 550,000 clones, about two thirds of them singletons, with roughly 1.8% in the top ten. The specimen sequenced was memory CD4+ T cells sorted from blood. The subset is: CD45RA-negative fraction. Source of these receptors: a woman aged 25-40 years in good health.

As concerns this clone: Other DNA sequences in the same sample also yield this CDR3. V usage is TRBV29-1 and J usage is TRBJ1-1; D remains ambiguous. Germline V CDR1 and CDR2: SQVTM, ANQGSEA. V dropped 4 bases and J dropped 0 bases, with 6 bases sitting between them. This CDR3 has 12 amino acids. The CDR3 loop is CSVGQVNTEAFF. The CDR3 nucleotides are TGCAGCGTTGGTCAGGTGAACACTGAAGCTTTCTTT.

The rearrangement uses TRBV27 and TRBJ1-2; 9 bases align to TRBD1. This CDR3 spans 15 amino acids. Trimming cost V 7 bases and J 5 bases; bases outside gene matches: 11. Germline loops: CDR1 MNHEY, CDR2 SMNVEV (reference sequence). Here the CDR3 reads CASKTGTGGLYGYTF. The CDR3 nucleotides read TGTGCCAGCAAAACGGGAACAGGGGGCTTATATGGCTACACCTTC.

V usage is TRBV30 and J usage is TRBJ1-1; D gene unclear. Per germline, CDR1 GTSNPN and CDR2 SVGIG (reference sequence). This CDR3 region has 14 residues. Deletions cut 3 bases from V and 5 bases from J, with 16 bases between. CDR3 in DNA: TGTGCCTGGAGCAGGACGGCCCTAGGGACTGAAGCTTTCTTT. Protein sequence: CAWSRTALGTEAFF.

The DNA for the CDR3 is TGCAGCGTGGGGGCCACCGGGACCGGTCGTTTCCTGTATTTT. Protein product: CSVGATGTGRFLYF. V and J are TRBV29-1 and TRBJ2-3, with a tentative D call TRBD1 (6 bases). Germline assignment: CDR1 SQVTM and CDR2 ANQGSEA. V lost 6 bases and J lost 14, with 27 bases in between. This CDR3 comprises 14 residues.

The CDR3 coding sequence is TGTGCCAGCAGCGATAGCGGGACCTACGAGCAGTACTTC. The encoded protein is CASSDSGTYEQYF. The chain links TRBV28 to TRBJ2-7; 8 bases map to TRBD2. J lost 2 bases, V lost 6 bases, and 3 bases had no gene match. The CDR3 spans 13 residues. Germline V lookup: CDR1 MDHEN, CDR2 SYDVKM.

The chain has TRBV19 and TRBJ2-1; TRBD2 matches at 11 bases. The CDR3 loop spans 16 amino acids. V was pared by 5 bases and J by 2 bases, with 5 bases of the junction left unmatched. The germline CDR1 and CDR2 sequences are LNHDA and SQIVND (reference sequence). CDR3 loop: CASSSQTSGTYNEQFF. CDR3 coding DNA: TGTGCCAGTAGTTCACAGACTAGCGGGACCTACAATGAGCAGTTCTTC.

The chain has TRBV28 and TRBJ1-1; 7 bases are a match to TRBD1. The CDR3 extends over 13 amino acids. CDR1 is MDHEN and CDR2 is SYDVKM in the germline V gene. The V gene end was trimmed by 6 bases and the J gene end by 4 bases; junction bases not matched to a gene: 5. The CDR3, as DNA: TGTGCCAGCAGACTACAGGGGCCCACTGAAGCTTTCTTT. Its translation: CASRLQGPTEAFF.

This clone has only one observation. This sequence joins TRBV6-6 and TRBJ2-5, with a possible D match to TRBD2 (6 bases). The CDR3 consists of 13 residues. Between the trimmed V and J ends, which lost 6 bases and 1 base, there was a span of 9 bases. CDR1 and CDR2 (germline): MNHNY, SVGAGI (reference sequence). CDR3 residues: CASRRGVQETQYF. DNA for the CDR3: TGTGCCAGCAGGCGGGGAGTCCAAGAGACCCAGTACTTC.

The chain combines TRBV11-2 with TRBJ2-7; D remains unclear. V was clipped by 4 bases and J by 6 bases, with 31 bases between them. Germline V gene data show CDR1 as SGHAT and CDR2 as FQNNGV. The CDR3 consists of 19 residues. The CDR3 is CASSSVLRTDVALMAEQYF. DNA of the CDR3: TGTGCCAGCAGCTCGGTACTAAGGACGGACGTCGCCTTAATGGCCGAGCAGTACTTC.

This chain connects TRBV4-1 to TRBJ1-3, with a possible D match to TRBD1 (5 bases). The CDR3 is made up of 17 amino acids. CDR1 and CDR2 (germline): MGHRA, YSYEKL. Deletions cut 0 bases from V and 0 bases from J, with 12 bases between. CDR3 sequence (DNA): TGCGCCAGCAGCCAAGACGACAGACTCGCCTCTGGAAACACCATATATTTT. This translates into CASSQDDRLASGNTIYF.

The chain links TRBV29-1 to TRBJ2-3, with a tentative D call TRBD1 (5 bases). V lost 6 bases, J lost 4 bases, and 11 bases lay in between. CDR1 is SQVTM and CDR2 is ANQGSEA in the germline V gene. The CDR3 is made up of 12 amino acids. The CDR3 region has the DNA TGCAGCGTGGGCAGGGATGCAGATACGCAGTATTTT. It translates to CSVGRDADTQYF.

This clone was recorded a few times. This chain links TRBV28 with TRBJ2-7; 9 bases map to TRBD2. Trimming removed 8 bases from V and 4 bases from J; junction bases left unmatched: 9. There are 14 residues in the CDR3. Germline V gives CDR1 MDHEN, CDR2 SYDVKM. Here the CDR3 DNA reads TGTGCCAGCCGAGATAGCGGGAGTTATTACGAGCAGTACTTC. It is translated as CASRDSGSYYEQYF.

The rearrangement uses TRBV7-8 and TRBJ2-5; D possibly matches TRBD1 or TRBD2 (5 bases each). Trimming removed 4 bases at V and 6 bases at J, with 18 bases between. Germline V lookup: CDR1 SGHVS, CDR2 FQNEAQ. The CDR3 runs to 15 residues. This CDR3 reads CASSSAHGAGQTQYF. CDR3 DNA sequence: TGTGCCAGCAGCTCCGCCCACGGGGCCGGTCAGACCCAGTACTTC. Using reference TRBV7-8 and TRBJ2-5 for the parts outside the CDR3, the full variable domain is GAGVSQSPRYKVAKRGQDVALRCDPISGHVSLFWYQQALGQGPEFLTYFQNEAQLDKSGLPSDRFFAERPEGSVSTLKIQRTQQEDSAVYLCASSSAHGAGQTQYFGPGTRLLVL.

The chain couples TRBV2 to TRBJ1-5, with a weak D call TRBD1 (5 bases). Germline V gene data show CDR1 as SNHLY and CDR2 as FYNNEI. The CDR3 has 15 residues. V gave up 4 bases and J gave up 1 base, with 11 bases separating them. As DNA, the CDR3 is TGTGCCAGCAGTGCGTGGGGGAGAAGCAATCAGCCCCAGCATTTT. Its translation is CASSAWGRSNQPQHF.

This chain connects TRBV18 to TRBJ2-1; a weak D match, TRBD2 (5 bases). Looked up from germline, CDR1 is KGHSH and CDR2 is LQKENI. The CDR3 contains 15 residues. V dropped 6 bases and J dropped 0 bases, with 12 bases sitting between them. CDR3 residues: CASSLSESSYNEQFF. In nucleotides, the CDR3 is TGTGCCAGCTCTCTTAGCGAGAGCTCCTACAATGAGCAGTTCTTC.

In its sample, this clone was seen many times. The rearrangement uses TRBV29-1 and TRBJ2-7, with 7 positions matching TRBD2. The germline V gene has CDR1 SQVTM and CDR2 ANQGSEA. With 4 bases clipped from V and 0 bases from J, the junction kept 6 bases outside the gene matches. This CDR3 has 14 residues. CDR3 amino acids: CSVVAGVGSYEQYF. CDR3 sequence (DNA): TGCAGCGTTGTGGCGGGGGTTGGCTCCTACGAGCAGTACTTC.

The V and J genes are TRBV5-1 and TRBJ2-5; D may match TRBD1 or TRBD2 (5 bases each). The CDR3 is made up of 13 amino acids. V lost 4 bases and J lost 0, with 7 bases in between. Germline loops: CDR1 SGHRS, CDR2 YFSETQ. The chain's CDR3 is CASSPGHQETQYF. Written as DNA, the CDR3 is TGCGCCAGCAGCCCGGGACACCAAGAGACCCAGTACTTC.

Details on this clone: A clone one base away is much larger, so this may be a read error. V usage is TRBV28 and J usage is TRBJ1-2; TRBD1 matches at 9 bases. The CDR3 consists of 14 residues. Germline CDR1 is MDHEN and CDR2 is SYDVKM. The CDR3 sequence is CASSGQGYLYGYIF. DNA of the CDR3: TGTGCCAGCAGTGGACAGGGGTACCTCTATGGCTACATCTTC.

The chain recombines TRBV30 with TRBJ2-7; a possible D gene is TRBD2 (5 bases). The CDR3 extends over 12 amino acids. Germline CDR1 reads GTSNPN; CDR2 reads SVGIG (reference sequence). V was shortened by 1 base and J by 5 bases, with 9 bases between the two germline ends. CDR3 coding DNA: TGTGCCTGGAGTGGGACTTTGGACGAGCAGTACTTC. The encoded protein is CAWSGTLDEQYF.

The DNA of the CDR3 is TGTGCCAGCAGCACTGGGACAGAGAATGAAAAACTGTTTTTT. Translation: CASSTGTENEKLFF. This chain links TRBV4-2 with TRBJ1-4, with 7 bases fitting TRBD1. Germline V gives CDR1 LGHNA, CDR2 YNFKEQ. Trimming at V came to 5 bases and at J to 5 bases, leaving 5 bases not matched to a gene. The CDR3 loop spans 14 amino acids.

The CDR3 DNA reads TGTGCCAGCAGCCGAGGACCGAGCACTGAAGCTTTCTTT. This translates into CASSRGPSTEAFF. The chain has TRBV28 and TRBJ1-1; D gene ambiguous. The germline CDR1 and CDR2 sequences are MDHEN and SYDVKM. V was clipped by 6 bases and J by 4 bases, with 12 bases between them. The CDR3 is made up of 13 amino acids.

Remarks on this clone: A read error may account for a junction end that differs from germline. The CDR3: CAWSAGSIDTQYF. CDR3 coding DNA: TGTGCCTGGAGTGCCGGCAGCATAGATACGCAGTATTTT. The chain has TRBV30 and TRBJ2-3; no definite D call. The germline V gene encodes CDR1 GTSNPN and CDR2 SVGIG (reference sequence). The CDR3 is 13 amino acids.

CDR3 DNA: TGTGCCAGCAGTACAACGGGAGTAGCAGATACGCAGTATTTT. Amino acid sequence: CASSTTGVADTQYF. The rearrangement uses TRBV7-9 and TRBJ2-3; D might be TRBD2 (6 bases). The CDR3 covers 14 residues. Trimming stripped 6 bases from V and 4 bases from J, with 14 bases between. The germline gives CDR1 SEHNR, CDR2 FQNEAQ (reference sequence). Full variable domain (rest looked up from reference TRBV7-9 and TRBJ2-3): DTGVSQNPRHKITKRGQNVTFRCDPISEHNRLYWYRQTLGQGPEFLTYFQNEAQLEKSRLLSDRFSAERPKGSFSTLEIQRTEQGDSAMYLCASSTTGVADTQYFGPGTRLTVL.

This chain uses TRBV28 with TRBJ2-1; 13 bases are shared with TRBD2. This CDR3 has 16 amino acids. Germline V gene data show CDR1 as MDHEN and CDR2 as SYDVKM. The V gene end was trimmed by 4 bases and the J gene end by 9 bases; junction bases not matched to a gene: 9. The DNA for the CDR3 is TGTGCCAGCAGTTCACTCGGACTAGCGGGAGTAGGTGAGCAGTTCTTC. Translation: CASSSLGLAGVGEQFF.

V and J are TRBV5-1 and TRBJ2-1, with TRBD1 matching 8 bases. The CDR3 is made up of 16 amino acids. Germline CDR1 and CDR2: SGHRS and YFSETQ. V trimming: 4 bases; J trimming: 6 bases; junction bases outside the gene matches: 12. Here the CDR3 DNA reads TGCGCCAGCAGCAGCGTTCAGGGGGCGGGTCTCAATGAGCAGTTCTTC. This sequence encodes CASSSVQGAGLNEQFF.

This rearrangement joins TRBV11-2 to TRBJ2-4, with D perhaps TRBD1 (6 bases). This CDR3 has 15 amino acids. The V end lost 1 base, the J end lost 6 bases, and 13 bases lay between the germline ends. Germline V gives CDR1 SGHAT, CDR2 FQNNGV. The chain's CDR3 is CASSLAGGAVNIQYF. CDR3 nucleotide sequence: TGTGCCAGCAGCTTAGCTGGGGGCGCGGTAAACATTCAGTACTTC. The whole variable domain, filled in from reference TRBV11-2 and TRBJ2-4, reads EAGVAQSPRYKIIEKRQSVAFWCNPISGHATLYWYQQILGQGPKLLIQFQNNGVVDDSQLPKDRFSAERLKGVDSTLKIQPAKLEDSAVYLCASSLAGGAVNIQYFGAGTRLSVL.